This T cell receptor beta chain appears in the sequencing data of a study of regulatory T cells in long-lasting Graves disease. Time point here: newly diagnosed GD, antithyroid drugs for less than 3 months. PBMC-derived RNA was used for the TCR library. In building TCR beta libraries, iRepertoire HTBI primers were used together with Arm-PCR of CDR3 regions. TCRdb independently ran MiXCR on the multiplex PCR reads; one entry per CDR3 protein. The sample shows 400,000 to 450,000 distinct CDR3 sequences, 16% of them seen only once. This clonotype was seen ten or more times. Trimming removed 1 base from V and 3 bases from J; junction bases left unmatched: 12. Germline CDR1 SGHAT, CDR2 FQDESV (reference sequence). The CDR3 consists of 18 residues. The same data also contributed to another study, on T cells in Graves' hyperthyroidism and ophthalmopathy.

The chain employs TRBV11-1 and TRBJ2-1; 7 bases are shared with TRBD1. Sequencing was performed on peripheral blood mononuclear cells (PBMCs), taken at new diagnosis, from a patient treated with antithyroid drugs. The TCR sequence derives from a woman between 25 and 40 years old with Graves disease. The chain's CDR3 is CASSLVGRERQGYNEQFF. In DNA form, the CDR3 reads TGTGCCAGCAGCTTAGTCGGGCGAGAAAGACAGGGCTACAATGAGCAGTTCTTC.